This record looks at one TCR beta chain sequence and its context. Its antigen is not identified. This sample is drawn from a study of beta chain features in type 1 diabetes. Looking at the study overall: Analysis included roughly 100 million sorted cells drawn from all samples.

The entirety of the isolated RNA underwent reverse transcription, so expressed TCRB transcripts were sequenced. The repertoire was sequenced with immunoSEQ multiplex PCR; TCRdb's copy has only in-frame clones and lacks some. This sample yields 240,000 or so clones, of which around 68% are seen a single time; around 0.05% belongs to the top ten. General observations from the study: There was no resolution here of whether HLA type influences TCRB rearrangement. PCR, the amplification step, might favor shorter templates, equally in patients and controls. Among patients with Type 1 diabetes, TCRB CDR3s were moderately but significantly shorter in every one of the four CD4+ subsets.

The receptor's source is a man aged 25-40 years in good health. Sample: naive CD4+ T cells from blood.

This CDR3 reads CASSLDRDPDTQYF. The CDR3 nucleotides are TGCGCCAGCAGCTTGGATAGGGATCCAGATACGCAGTATTTT. This chain uses TRBV5-1 with TRBJ2-3, with unresolved D. Looked up from germline, CDR1 is SGHRS and CDR2 is YFSETQ. The CDR3 is 14 amino acids. Between the trimmed V and J ends, which lost 0 bases and 4 bases, there was a span of 9 bases. The whole variable domain, remainder taken from reference TRBV5-1 and TRBJ2-3, is KAGVTQTPRYLIKTRGQQVTLSCSPISGHRSVSWYQQTPGQGLQFLFEYFSETQRNKGNFPGRFSGRQFSNSRSEMNVSTLELGDSALYLCASSLDRDPDTQYFGPGTRLTVL.